This T cell receptor (beta chain) was sequenced for a study of radiotherapy plus CTLA-4 blockade in lung cancer. Sequencing used immunoSEQ multiplex PCR; TCRdb keeps in-frame clones, though not all of them. The table shows more than 75,000 clones, with 82% occurring only once. This clone is a singleton in its sample. Antigen: not known. Whole-study findings and limits: Early blood T cell clone dynamics reportedly forecast response best, with interferon-beta.

This TCR derives from a human donor with non-small cell lung cancer that progressed on radiotherapy plus ipilimumab. Sequencing was performed on peripheral blood, taken from a patient treated with radiotherapy plus ipilimumab.

This CDR3 reads CASSHSVDTQYF. The DNA for the CDR3 is TGTGCCAGCAGCCATAGCGTAGATACGCAGTATTTT. This sequence joins TRBV28 and TRBJ2-3, with D perhaps matching TRBD2 (5 bases). The ends were cut back, 6 bases at V and 5 bases at J, with 9 bases in the middle. The CDR3 has 12 residues. Germline assignment: CDR1 MDHEN and CDR2 SYDVKM.